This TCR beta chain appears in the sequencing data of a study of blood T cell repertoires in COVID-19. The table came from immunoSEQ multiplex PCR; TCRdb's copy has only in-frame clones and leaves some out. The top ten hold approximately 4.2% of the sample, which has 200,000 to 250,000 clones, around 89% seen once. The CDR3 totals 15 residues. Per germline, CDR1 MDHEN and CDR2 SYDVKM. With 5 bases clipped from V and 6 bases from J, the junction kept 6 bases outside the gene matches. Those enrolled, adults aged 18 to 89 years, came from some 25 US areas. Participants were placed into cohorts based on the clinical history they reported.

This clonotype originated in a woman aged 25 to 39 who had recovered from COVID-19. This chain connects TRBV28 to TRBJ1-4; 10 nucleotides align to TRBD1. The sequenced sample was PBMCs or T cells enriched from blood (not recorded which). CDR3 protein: CASSPGTGVDEKLFF. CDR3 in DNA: TGTGCCAGCAGTCCCGGGACAGGGGTAGATGAAAAACTGTTTTTT.